This T cell receptor (beta chain) was profiled in a study of monozygotic twins with inflammatory bowel disease. The study, taken as a whole, reports: IBD patients, compared with healthy twins, shared fewer clonotypes with others (especially with disease activity).

TCRdb reprocessed the 5' RACE reads, with one entry per CDR3 protein and no DNA. In total, the table holds 400,000 to 500,000 distinct CDR3 sequences. Germline assignment: CDR1 SEHNR and CDR2 FQNEAQ (reference sequence). CDR3 length equals 12 residues. Of note for this clonotype: Its target is not known.

This rearrangement joins TRBV7-9 to TRBJ2-7. This TCR derives from a human donor with ulcerative colitis or Crohn's disease, or a healthy co-twin of an affected twin (not recorded which). The sequencing sample was made of blood. CDR3 sequence: CASSLVGYEQYF.